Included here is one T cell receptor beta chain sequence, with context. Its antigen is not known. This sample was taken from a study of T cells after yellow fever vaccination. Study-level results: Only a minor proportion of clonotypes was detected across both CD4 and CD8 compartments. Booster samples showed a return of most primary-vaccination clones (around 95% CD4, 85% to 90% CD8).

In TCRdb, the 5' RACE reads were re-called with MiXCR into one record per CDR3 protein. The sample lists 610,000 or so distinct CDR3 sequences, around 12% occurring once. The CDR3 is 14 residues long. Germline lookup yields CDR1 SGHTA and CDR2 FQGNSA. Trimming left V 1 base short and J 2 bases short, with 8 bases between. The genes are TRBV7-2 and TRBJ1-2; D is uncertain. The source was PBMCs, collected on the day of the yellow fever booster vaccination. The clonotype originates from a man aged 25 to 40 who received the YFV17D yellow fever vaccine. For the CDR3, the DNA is TGTGCCAGCAGCTTAGAAGGCCCGAACTATGGCTACACCTTC. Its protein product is CASSLEGPNYGYTF. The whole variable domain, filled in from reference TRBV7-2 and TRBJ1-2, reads GAGVSQSPSNKVTEKGKDVELRCDPISGHTALYWYRQSLGQGLEFLIYFQGNSAPDKSGLPSDRFSAERTGGSVSTLTIQRTQQEDSAVYLCASSLEGPNYGYTFGSGTRLTVV.